This TCR beta chain was found in a study of control samples from healthy donors and cancer patients. Assay used: immunoSEQ multiplex PCR; TCRdb lists only in-frame clones, some missing. The top ten hold 1% of the sample, which has about 160,000 clones, over 95% seen once. The germline V gene encodes CDR1 MDHEN and CDR2 SYDVKM. CDR3 size: 11 residues. V lost 2 bases, J lost 7 bases, and 6 bases lay in between. The clonotype comes from a woman aged 25 to 39 in good health. Sequenced material: blood. The chain is built from TRBV28 and TRBJ2-7; D not resolved. This chain's CDR3 is CASSLLVEQYF. The DNA of the CDR3 is TGTGCCAGCAGTTTACTCGTGGAGCAGTACTTC.